The clone carrying this TCR beta chain was observed a few times. Its antigen is not known. Profiling relied on immunoSEQ multiplex PCR, and the TCRdb table lists in-frame clones only, not all of them. The profile shows approximately 150,000 clones, approximately 88% of them singletons. This sample is drawn from a study of cytomegalovirus exposure and HLA in healthy donors. Overall study: It was reported in a later analysis that the same platform had been used for the approximately 120 validation repertoires as for the approximately 670 first-cohort repertoires.

Study results and caveats: Researchers reported that a few CMV-associated chains were confirmed in vitro as CMV antigen-specific.

Trimming pared 0 bases from V and 4 bases from J, leaving 8 bases between. Germline V gene data show CDR1 as SGHKS and CDR2 as YYEKEE (reference sequence). CDR3 length: 14 residues. The clonotype was recovered from a man between 18 and 35 years old in good health and CMV-seropositive. The sample was PBMCs. The chain is built from TRBV5-5 and TRBJ1-5; D is uncertain. CDR3 sequence (DNA): TGTGCCAGCAGCTTGGCCGGGGTTAATCAGCCCCAGCATTTT. Its translation: CASSLAGVNQPQHF. Using reference TRBV5-5 and TRBJ1-5 for the parts outside the CDR3, the full variable domain is DAGVTQSPTHLIKTRGQQVTLRCSPISGHKSVSWYQQVLGQGPQFIFQYYEKEERGRGNFPDRFSARQFPNYSSELNVNALLLGDSALYLCASSLAGVNQPQHFGDGTRLSIL.